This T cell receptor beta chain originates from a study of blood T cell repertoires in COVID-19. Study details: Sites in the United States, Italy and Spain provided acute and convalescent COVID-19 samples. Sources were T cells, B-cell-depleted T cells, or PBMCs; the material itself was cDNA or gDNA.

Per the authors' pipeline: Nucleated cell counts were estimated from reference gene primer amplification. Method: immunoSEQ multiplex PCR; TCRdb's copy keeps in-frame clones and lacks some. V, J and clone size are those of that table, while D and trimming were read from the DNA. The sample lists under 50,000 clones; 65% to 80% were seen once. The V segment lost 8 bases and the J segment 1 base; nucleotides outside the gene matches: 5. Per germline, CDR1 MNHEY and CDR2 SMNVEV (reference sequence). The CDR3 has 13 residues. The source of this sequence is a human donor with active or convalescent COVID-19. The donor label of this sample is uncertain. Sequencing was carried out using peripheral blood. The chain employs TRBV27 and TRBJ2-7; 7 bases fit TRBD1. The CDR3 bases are TGTGCCAGCGGAAGGGGACAGTCCTACGAGCAGTACTTC. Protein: CASGRGQSYEQYF.